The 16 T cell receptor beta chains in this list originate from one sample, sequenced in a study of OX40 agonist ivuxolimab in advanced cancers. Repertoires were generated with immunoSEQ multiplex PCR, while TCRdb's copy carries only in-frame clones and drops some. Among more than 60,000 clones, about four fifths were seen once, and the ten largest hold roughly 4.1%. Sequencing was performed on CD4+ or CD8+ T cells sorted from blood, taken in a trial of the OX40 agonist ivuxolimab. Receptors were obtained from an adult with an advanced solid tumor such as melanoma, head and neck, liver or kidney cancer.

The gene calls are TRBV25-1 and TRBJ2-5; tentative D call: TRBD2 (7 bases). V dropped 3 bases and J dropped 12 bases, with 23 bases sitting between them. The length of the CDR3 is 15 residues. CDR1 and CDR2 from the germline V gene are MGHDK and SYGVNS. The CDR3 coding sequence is TGTGCCAGCAGTGATATCCGGGGGGCGTCCGGAATTGAGTACTTC. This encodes CASSDIRGASGIEYF. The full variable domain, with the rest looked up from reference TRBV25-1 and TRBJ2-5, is EADIYQTPRYLVIGTGKKITLECSQTMGHDKMYWYQQDPGMELHLIHYSYGVNSTEKGDLSSESTVSRIRTEHFPLTLESARPSHTSQYLCASSDIRGASGIEYFGPGTRLLVL.

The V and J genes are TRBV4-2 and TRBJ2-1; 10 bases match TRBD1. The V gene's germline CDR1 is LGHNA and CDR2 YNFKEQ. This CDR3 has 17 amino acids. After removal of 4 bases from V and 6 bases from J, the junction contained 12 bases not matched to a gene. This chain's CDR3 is CASSLGARDRGSNEQFF. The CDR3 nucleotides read TGTGCCAGCAGCCTCGGGGCGCGGGACAGGGGAAGCAATGAGCAGTTCTTC.

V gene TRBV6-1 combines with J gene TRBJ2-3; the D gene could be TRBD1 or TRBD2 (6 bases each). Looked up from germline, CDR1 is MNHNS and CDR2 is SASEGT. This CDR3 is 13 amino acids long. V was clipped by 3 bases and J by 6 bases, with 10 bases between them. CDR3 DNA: TGTGCCAGCAGTGACGGGGGCCGGGATACGCAGTATTTT. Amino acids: CASSDGGRDTQYF.

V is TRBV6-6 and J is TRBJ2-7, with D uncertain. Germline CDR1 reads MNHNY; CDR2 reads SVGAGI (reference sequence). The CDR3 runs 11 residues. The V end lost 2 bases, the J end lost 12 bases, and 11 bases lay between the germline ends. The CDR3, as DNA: TGTGCCAGCAGTTACGGTAGAGACCGGTACTTC. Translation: CASSYGRDRYF.

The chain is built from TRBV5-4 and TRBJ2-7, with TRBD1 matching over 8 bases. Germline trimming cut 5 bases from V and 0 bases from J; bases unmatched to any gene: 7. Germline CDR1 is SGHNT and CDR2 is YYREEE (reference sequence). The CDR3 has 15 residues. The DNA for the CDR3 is TGTGCCAGCAGTCCGGGACAGGAGAACTCCTACGAGCAGTACTTC. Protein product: CASSPGQENSYEQYF.

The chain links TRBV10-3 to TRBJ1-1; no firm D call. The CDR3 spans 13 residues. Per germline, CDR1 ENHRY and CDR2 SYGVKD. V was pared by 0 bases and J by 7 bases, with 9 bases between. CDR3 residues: CAISESIWGEAFF. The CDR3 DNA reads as TGTGCCATCAGTGAGTCGATTTGGGGTGAAGCTTTCTTT.

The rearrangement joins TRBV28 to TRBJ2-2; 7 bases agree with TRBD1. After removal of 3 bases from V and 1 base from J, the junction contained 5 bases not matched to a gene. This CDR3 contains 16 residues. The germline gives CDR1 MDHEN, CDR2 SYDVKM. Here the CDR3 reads CASSFLGQKNTGELFF. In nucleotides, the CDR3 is TGTGCCAGCAGTTTTCTGGGACAGAAGAACACCGGGGAGCTGTTTTTT.

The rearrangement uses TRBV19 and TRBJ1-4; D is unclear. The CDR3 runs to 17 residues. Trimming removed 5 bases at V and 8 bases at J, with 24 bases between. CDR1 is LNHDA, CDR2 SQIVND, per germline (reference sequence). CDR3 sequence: CASSPPESGGRGEKLFF. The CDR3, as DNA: TGTGCCAGTAGTCCCCCGGAGTCGGGCGGGCGAGGGGAAAAACTGTTTTTT.

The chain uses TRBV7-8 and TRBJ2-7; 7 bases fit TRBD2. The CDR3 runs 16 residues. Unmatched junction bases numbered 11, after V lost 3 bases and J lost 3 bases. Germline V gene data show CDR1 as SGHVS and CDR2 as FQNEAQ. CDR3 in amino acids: CASSFWTSRNYYEQYF. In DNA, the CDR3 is TGTGCCAGCAGCTTTTGGACTAGTCGAAACTACTACGAGCAGTACTTC.

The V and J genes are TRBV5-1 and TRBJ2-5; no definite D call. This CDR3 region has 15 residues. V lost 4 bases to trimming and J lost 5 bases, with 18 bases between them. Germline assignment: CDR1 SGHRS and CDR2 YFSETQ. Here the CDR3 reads CASSLGSGPEETQYF. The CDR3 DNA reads TGCGCCAGCAGCCTGGGGTCGGGTCCCGAGGAGACCCAGTACTTC.

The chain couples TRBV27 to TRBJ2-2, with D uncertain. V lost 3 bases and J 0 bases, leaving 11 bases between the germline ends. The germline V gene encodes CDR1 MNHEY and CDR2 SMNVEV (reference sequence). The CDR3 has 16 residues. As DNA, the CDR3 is TGTGCCAGCAGTTTTGATTTACAGACGAACACCGGGGAGCTGTTTTTT. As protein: CASSFDLQTNTGELFF.

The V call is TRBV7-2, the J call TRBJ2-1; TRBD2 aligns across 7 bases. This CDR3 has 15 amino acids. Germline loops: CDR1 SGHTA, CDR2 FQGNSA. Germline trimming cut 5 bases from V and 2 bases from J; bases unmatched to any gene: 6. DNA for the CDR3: TGTGCCAGCAGCCCACCGGGACTAACCTACAATGAGCAGTTCTTC. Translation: CASSPPGLTYNEQFF.

CDR3 sequence reads: CASSEQGSPRSTEAFF. As DNA, the CDR3 is TGTGCCAGCAGTGAACAGGGCAGCCCGAGGAGCACTGAAGCTTTCTTT. This rearrangement joins TRBV2 to TRBJ1-1; D may be TRBD1 (5 bases). The CDR3 loop spans 16 amino acids. Trimming removed 2 bases at V and 4 bases at J, with 17 bases between. Germline CDR1 and CDR2: SNHLY and FYNNEI.

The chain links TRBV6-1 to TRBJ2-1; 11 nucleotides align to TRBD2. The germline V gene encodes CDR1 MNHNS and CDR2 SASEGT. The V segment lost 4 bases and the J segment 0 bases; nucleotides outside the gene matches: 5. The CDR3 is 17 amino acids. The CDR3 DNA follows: TGTGCCAGCAGTGCGGGGACTAGCGGAAGCTCCTACAATGAGCAGTTCTTC. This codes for CASSAGTSGSSYNEQFF.

The CDR3 reads CASSLKGTGEKLFF. In DNA, the CDR3 is TGTGCCAGCAGCTTAAAAGGGACGGGCGAAAAACTGTTTTTT. The genes are TRBV7-9 and TRBJ1-4; TRBD1 might be the D (5 bases). V shed 2 bases and J shed 8 bases, with 12 bases lying between them. The CDR3 consists of 14 residues. The germline gives CDR1 SEHNR, CDR2 FQNEAQ (reference sequence). Supplemented by reference TRBV7-9 and TRBJ1-4, the full variable domain reads DTGVSQNPRHKITKRGQNVTFRCDPISEHNRLYWYRQTLGQGPEFLTYFQNEAQLEKSRLLSDRFSAERPKGSFSTLEIQRTEQGDSAMYLCASSLKGTGEKLFFGSGTQLSVL.

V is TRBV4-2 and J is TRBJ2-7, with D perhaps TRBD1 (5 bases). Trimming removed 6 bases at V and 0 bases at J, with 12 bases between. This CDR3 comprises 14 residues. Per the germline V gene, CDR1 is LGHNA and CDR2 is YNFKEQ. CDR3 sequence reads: CASRRQQDSYEQYF. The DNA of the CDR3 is TGTGCCAGCAGACGACAGCAAGACTCCTACGAGCAGTACTTC.